Listed here is a single TCR beta chain. These data come from a study of OX40 agonist ivuxolimab in advanced cancers. Whole-study context: Partial responses were achieved by three patients: one hepatocellular carcinoma, two cutaneous melanoma.

The germline V and J ends were trimmed by 0 bases and 5 bases, with 10 bases remaining between them. This CDR3 has 14 residues. Germline CDR1 LGHNA, CDR2 YNFKEQ. Clones were sequenced by immunoSEQ multiplex PCR, and TCRdb holds only the in-frame ones, with some missing. The table shows 85,000 to 120,000 clones, with about nine tenths occurring only once. The genes are TRBV4-2 and TRBJ2-5; D unclear. This TCR came from an adult with an advanced solid tumor such as melanoma, head and neck, liver or kidney cancer. The specimen comprised CD4+ or CD8+ T cells sorted from blood, sampled in a trial of the OX40 agonist ivuxolimab. CDR3 sequence reads: CASSQDLLEETQYF. The CDR3 coding sequence is TGTGCCAGCAGCCAAGATCTCCTGGAGGAGACCCAGTACTTC.